The subject of this entry is one TCR beta chain. The source of the sample is a study of blood T cell repertoires in COVID-19. The overall study: The analysed material was cDNA or gDNA that came from T cells, B-cell-depleted T cells, or PBMCs.

Germline V gives CDR1 SGHNT, CDR2 YENEEA. Trimming at V came to 6 bases and at J to 8 bases, leaving 4 bases not matched to a gene. The CDR3 totals 13 residues. Source study methods: Scientists estimated how many nucleated cells there were by amplifying reference gene primers. Sequenced by immunoSEQ multiplex PCR; TCRdb stores in-frame clones only, minus some. V, J and clone size reflect that table, while D and trimming were determined from the DNA. Found here are about 200,000 clones, around 80% of them singletons; the top ten hold around 12%. V usage is TRBV11-3 and J usage is TRBJ2-1; 10 nucleotides align to TRBD2. The receptor was derived from a woman aged 40 to 49 with acute or convalescent COVID-19. Sequenced input: peripheral blood. The CDR3, as DNA: TGTGCCAGCAGTTCTAGCGGGAGCTATGAGCAGTTCTTC. This encodes CASSSSGSYEQFF.